Shown below are 10 T cell receptor beta chains from a single sample sequenced in a study of control samples from healthy donors and cancer patients. Data came from immunoSEQ multiplex PCR; TCRdb stores just in-frame clones and leaves some out. The data hold about 40,000 clones, with approximately 90% observed a single time. The sample consisted of blood. Source of these receptors: a woman aged 45-60 years in good health.

Relative to its sample, this clone is medium-sized. The gene calls are TRBV29-1 and TRBJ2-2, with 7 bases aligning to TRBD1. Germline V gene lookup returns CDR1 SQVTM and CDR2 ANQGSEA. V was clipped by 4 bases and J by 0 bases; unmatched bases: 8. This CDR3 contains 16 residues. CDR3 nucleotide sequence: TGCAGCGTTGTACTGTCAGGGACAGCGAACACCGGGGAGCTGTTTTTT. This gives the protein CSVVLSGTANTGELFF.

J is TRBJ1-5 and V is TRBV27; TRBD1 aligns across 7 bases. V shed 2 bases and J 4 bases; nucleotides not matched to a gene: 5. This CDR3 is built from 15 residues. The V gene's germline CDR1 is MNHEY and CDR2 SMNVEV (reference sequence). The CDR3 spells CASSLEGQRNQPQHF. The CDR3 DNA reads TGTGCCAGCAGTTTAGAGGGACAGAGAAATCAGCCCCAGCATTTT.

The chain employs TRBV28 and TRBJ1-2; weak D call: TRBD1 (6 bases). The CDR3 is 17 amino acids. Germline assignment: CDR1 MDHEN and CDR2 SYDVKM. V lost 4 bases and J lost 4, with 22 bases in between. The CDR3: CASSSPGRGLTTYGYTF. CDR3 nucleotide sequence: TGTGCCAGCAGTTCCCCCGGCAGGGGACTAACCACCTATGGCTACACCTTC.

The chain carries TRBV6-6 and TRBJ1-1; a weak D match, TRBD1 (5 bases). CDR3 length: 13 amino acids. Germline V lookup: CDR1 MNHNY, CDR2 SVGAGI (reference sequence). V lost 0 bases and J 9 bases, leaving 11 bases between the germline ends. CDR3 coding DNA: TGTGCCAGCAGTTACTCAACGGGGGTCCAAGCTTTCTTT. This translates into CASSYSTGVQAFF.

This clone was found once. V usage is TRBV19 and J usage is TRBJ1-5; 8 bases agree with TRBD1. Trimming at V came to 6 bases and at J to 4 bases, leaving 8 bases not matched to a gene. Germline V gene sequence: CDR1 LNHDA, CDR2 SQIVND (reference sequence). The CDR3 extends over 15 amino acids. Written as DNA, the CDR3 is TGTGCCAGTAGAAAGCAGGGGGCTTTGAATCAGCCCCAGCATTTT. The encoded protein is CASRKQGALNQPQHF.

Turning to this clone: The junction and the germline gene differ at one end; a read error may be behind it. This sequence joins TRBV13 and TRBJ2-2; 11 bases match TRBD2. The CDR3 runs 14 residues. Per germline, CDR1 PRHDT and CDR2 FYEKMQ (reference sequence). This CDR3 reads CVSSPSGGTGELFF. CDR3 bases: TGTGTCAGCAGCCCTAGCGGGGGGACCGGGGAGCTGTTTTTT.

The V and J genes are TRBV7-2 and TRBJ1-1, with D unclear. Germline V CDR1 and CDR2: SGHTA, FQGNSA. CDR3 length equals 13 residues. V was clipped by 6 bases and J by 6 bases, with 14 bases between them. CDR3 DNA sequence: TGTGCCAGCAGTCCCATTATCGGCTCTGAAGCTTTCTTT. Its translation: CASSPIIGSEAFF.

The chain links TRBV5-1 to TRBJ1-1, with 10 bases aligning to TRBD1. J lost 1 base, V lost 4 bases, and 7 bases had no gene match. The CDR3 is 16 residues long. The germline CDR1 and CDR2 sequences are SGHRS and YFSETQ. DNA of the CDR3: TGCGCCAGCAGCCCCGACAGGGGGCGGCGGAACACTGAAGCTTTCTTT. It encodes CASSPDRGRRNTEAFF.

The V gene is TRBV27, the J gene TRBJ1-6; 8 positions match TRBD1. Germline V lookup: CDR1 MNHEY, CDR2 SMNVEV (reference sequence). The CDR3 consists of 14 residues. V lost 0 bases to trimming and J lost 10 bases; unmatched junction nucleotides: 2. CDR3 nucleotides: TGTGCCAGCAGTTTATCACAGGGGGTATCACCCCTCCACTTT. This encodes CASSLSQGVSPLHF.

Details on this clone: One end of the junction fails to match germline, which may point to a read error. J is TRBJ1-1 and V is TRBV18; 7 bases are shared with TRBD1. The CDR3 totals 16 residues. Germline CDR1 KGHSH, CDR2 LQKENI. Here the CDR3 reads CASSPQTGIENTEAFF. In DNA, the CDR3 is TGTGCCAGCTCCCCACAGACAGGGATTGAGAACACTGAAGCTTTCTTT.